These 19 T cell receptor beta chains share one sample of origin, sequenced in a study of cytomegalovirus exposure and HLA in healthy donors. Generated by immunoSEQ multiplex PCR, the TCRdb table keeps only in-frame clones and is missing some. The table has about 98,000 clones, roughly nine tenths seen once. Source material: PBMCs. All receptors come from a woman between 25 and 40 years old in good health and CMV-seronegative.

J is TRBJ2-5 and V is TRBV5-1, with D unclear. Germline CDR1 and CDR2: SGHRS and YFSETQ. The V end was cut by 1 base, the J end by 5 bases, with 6 bases between. CDR3 length: 12 residues. The CDR3 region is CASSLPSETQYF. CDR3 DNA: TGCGCCAGCAGCTTGCCTTCGGAGACCCAGTACTTC.

V usage is TRBV7-3 and J usage is TRBJ2-5; 7 nucleotides line up with TRBD2. Germline-derived CDR1 and CDR2 are SGHTA and FQGTGA. CDR3 length: 14 residues. The V gene end was trimmed by 2 bases and the J gene end by 0 bases; junction bases not matched to a gene: 0. CDR3 sequence reads: CASSLGGDQETQYF. The DNA for the CDR3 is TGTGCCAGCAGCTTAGGGGGGGACCAAGAGACCCAGTACTTC.

The gene calls are TRBV4-1 and TRBJ1-2; 9 bases match TRBD1. The V gene end was trimmed by 1 base and the J gene end by 8 bases; junction bases not matched to a gene: 8. Germline CDR1 reads MGHRA; CDR2 reads YSYEKL. CDR3 length: 15 amino acids. The DNA for the CDR3 is TGCGCCAGCAGCCAAGCGGACAGGGGTAATGAGGGCTACACCTTC. Its protein product is CASSQADRGNEGYTF.

The J gene is TRBJ1-1, the V gene TRBV4-1; D is uncertain. V was cut by 5 bases and J by 2 bases, with 12 bases left in between. The germline CDR1 and CDR2 sequences are MGHRA and YSYEKL. The CDR3 length is 14 residues. DNA for the CDR3: TGCGCCAGCAGCGCTAGGAGTCTTAACACTGAAGCTTTCTTT. It specifies CASSARSLNTEAFF.

This clone has just a few counts. This chain joins TRBV9 and TRBJ1-6; 7 bases fit TRBD1. Germline V CDR1 and CDR2: SGDLS, YYNGEE. Germline trimming cut 3 bases from V and 8 bases from J; bases unmatched to any gene: 11. This CDR3 region has 16 residues. The CDR3 sequence: CASSARTGTAYSPLHF. Written as DNA, the CDR3 is TGTGCCAGCAGCGCCCGGACCGGGACAGCGTATTCACCCCTCCACTTT. Looking up the rest from reference TRBV9 and TRBJ1-6 gives the full variable domain: DSGVTQTPKHLITATGQRVTLRCSPRSGDLSVYWYQQSLDQGLQFLIQYYNGEERAKGNILERFSAQQFPDLHSELNLSSLELGDSALYFCASSARTGTAYSPLHFGNGTRLTVT.

CDR3 bases: TGTGCCAGCAGCTTGAGACAGGGGTTGGAGACCCAGTACTTC. Amino acids: CASSLRQGLETQYF. The V call is TRBV5-6, the J call TRBJ2-5, with 8 nucleotides matching TRBD1. The J segment lost 5 bases and the V segment lost 1 base, leaving 4 bases of the junction unmatched. The germline V gene has CDR1 SGHDT and CDR2 YYEEEE. CDR3 length: 14 amino acids.

V gene TRBV28 combines with J gene TRBJ1-4, with TRBD1 matching over 9 bases. Germline V gives CDR1 MDHEN, CDR2 SYDVKM. V shed 6 bases, J shed 10 bases, and the junction held 9 bases outside the gene matches. The CDR3 consists of 14 residues. The CDR3 is CASSTGTGWRKLFF. Here the CDR3 DNA reads TGTGCCAGCAGCACCGGGACAGGGTGGAGAAAACTGTTTTTT.

This clone has a single count. The chain couples TRBV7-9 to TRBJ2-5; D is possibly TRBD2 (7 bases). Per germline, CDR1 SEHNR and CDR2 FQNEAQ (reference sequence). This CDR3 comprises 15 residues. V shed 2 bases and J shed 4 bases, with 14 bases lying between them. CDR3 region: CASSLLRGGGETQYF. DNA for the CDR3: TGTGCCAGCAGCTTACTGCGGGGAGGGGGAGAGACCCAGTACTTC.

This clone occurred once. The CDR3 reads CASSLGGRVYGYTF. The CDR3 DNA sequence: TGTGCCAGCAGCTTAGGGGGCAGGGTGTATGGCTACACCTTC. The genes are TRBV7-2 and TRBJ1-2, with D tentatively TRBD1 (5 bases). The CDR3 has 14 residues. The V end was cut by 1 base, the J end by 5 bases, with 11 bases between. The germline CDR1 and CDR2 sequences are SGHTA and FQGNSA.

V and J are TRBV6-6 and TRBJ1-1, with D hard to call. V lost 7 bases to trimming and J lost 5 bases, with 14 bases between them. CDR1 is MNHNY and CDR2 is SVGAGI in the germline V gene (reference sequence). The CDR3 extends over 13 amino acids. CDR3 sequence reads: CASTNSRGTEAFF. CDR3 coding DNA: TGTGCCAGCACCAACTCCCGAGGGACTGAAGCTTTCTTT.

The chain is built from TRBV19 and TRBJ1-5; D is ambiguous. The CDR3 totals 14 residues. Germline V gene sequence: CDR1 LNHDA, CDR2 SQIVND (reference sequence). The ends were cut back, 3 bases at V and 3 bases at J, with 9 bases in the middle. For the CDR3, the DNA is TGTGCCAGTAGTATTCACGGAGTCAATCAGCCCCAGCATTTT. It translates to CASSIHGVNQPQHF.

The chain employs TRBV11-2 and TRBJ1-5, with D uncertain. The germline V gene encodes CDR1 SGHAT and CDR2 FQNNGV. There are 14 residues in the CDR3. V lost 5 bases, J lost 3 bases, and 11 bases lay in between. The CDR3 bases are TGTGCCAGCAGCCCGAGCGGCGTCAATCAGCCCCAGCATTTT. This codes for CASSPSGVNQPQHF.

J is TRBJ1-3 and V is TRBV9; TRBD1 aligns across 7 bases. J was trimmed by 2 bases and V by 3 bases; bases with no gene match: 2. The CDR3 totals 14 residues. The V gene's germline CDR1 is SGDLS and CDR2 YYNGEE. In DNA, the CDR3 is TGTGCCAGCAGCGATCAGGGGGCTGGAAACACCATATATTTT. Its protein product is CASSDQGAGNTIYF.

The chain joins TRBV6-5 to TRBJ2-1; 11 bases are a match to TRBD1. Germline-derived CDR1 and CDR2 are MNHEY and SVGAGI. V shed 6 bases and J 0 bases; nucleotides not matched to a gene: 1. The CDR3 loop spans 15 amino acids. CDR3 bases: TGTGCCAGCAGGGGGACAGGGGGCTCCTACAATGAGCAGTTCTTC. This gives the protein CASRGTGGSYNEQFF.

This chain joins TRBV28 and TRBJ1-1; D might be TRBD1 (5 bases). Trimming pared 1 base from V and 0 bases from J, leaving 21 bases between. The germline gives CDR1 MDHEN, CDR2 SYDVKM. The CDR3 contains 19 residues. CDR3 amino acids: CASSLSLLGTSSMNTEAFF. DNA for the CDR3: TGTGCCAGCAGTTTATCCCTCTTGGGGACTTCCTCAATGAACACTGAAGCTTTCTTT.

J is TRBJ1-5 and V is TRBV5-6; 7 nucleotides align to TRBD1. The CDR3 covers 15 residues. Per the germline V gene, CDR1 is SGHDT and CDR2 is YYEEEE. V shed 3 bases, J shed 3 bases, and the junction held 6 bases outside the gene matches. The CDR3 sequence: CASSSIDRVNQPQHF. Written as DNA, the CDR3 is TGTGCCAGCAGCTCCATAGACAGGGTCAATCAGCCCCAGCATTTT.

The J gene is TRBJ2-1, the V gene TRBV6-1; no definite D call. Looked up from germline, CDR1 is MNHNS and CDR2 is SASEGT. Trimming stripped 7 bases from V and 8 bases from J, with 9 bases between. CDR3 size: 11 residues. CDR3 residues: CASNQVDEQFF. CDR3 coding DNA: TGTGCCAGCAACCAGGTCGATGAGCAGTTCTTC.

In nucleotides, the CDR3 is TGTGCCAGCAGCTTTAGGACTAGCGGGTACAATGAGCAGTTCTTC. This codes for CASSFRTSGYNEQFF. This chain joins TRBV7-2 and TRBJ2-1; TRBD2 matches 11 bases. The CDR3 length is 15 residues. Germline CDR1 reads SGHTA; CDR2 reads FQGNSA. Germline trimming cut 3 bases from V and 4 bases from J; bases unmatched to any gene: 2. The full variable domain, with the rest looked up from reference TRBV7-2 and TRBJ2-1, is GAGVSQSPSNKVTEKGKDVELRCDPISGHTALYWYRQSLGQGLEFLIYFQGNSAPDKSGLPSDRFSAERTGGSVSTLTIQRTQQEDSAVYLCASSFRTSGYNEQFFGPGTRLTVL.

The chain carries TRBV10-3 and TRBJ1-2, with D perhaps matching TRBD1 (6 bases). This CDR3 is 13 amino acids long. CDR1 is ENHRY and CDR2 is SYGVKD in the germline V gene. The CDR3 nucleotides are TGTTCCGTGGGGGCAGGGCAAGACTATGGCTACACCTTC. As protein: CSVGAGQDYGYTF.